This T cell receptor beta chain was retrieved from a study of cytomegalovirus exposure and HLA in healthy donors. V was clipped by 1 base and J by 2 bases, with 15 bases between them. Per germline, CDR1 MGHRA and CDR2 YSYEKL. The CDR3 loop spans 16 amino acids. A multiplex PCR was run with 60 Vbeta primers and 13 Jbeta primers. Here immunoSEQ multiplex PCR was the method, and the copy in TCRdb shows in-frame clones only, minus some. The repertoire consists of over 100,000 clones, with more than 65% occurring once and the leading ten covering approximately 4.5%. Sequences were obtained from PBMCs. The genes are TRBV4-1 and TRBJ2-7; D is possibly TRBD2 (6 bases). The sequence derives from a male donor in good health and CMV-seropositive. CDR3 protein: CASSQGGSGYAYEQYF. The CDR3 nucleotides are TGCGCCAGCAGCCAAGGGGGTAGCGGCTATGCCTACGAGCAGTACTTC.